Listed below are T cell receptor beta chains from one sample, sequenced in a study of blood T cell repertoires in COVID-19. The data were produced by immunoSEQ multiplex PCR, yet TCRdb's version contains in-frame clones alone and is incomplete. The sample includes roughly 200,000 clones, 94% of them seen just once. Sequenced: peripheral blood. These receptors were obtained from a man aged 25 to 40 with COVID-19, enrolled during active disease. The CDR3 runs from the conserved cysteine through the conserved F or W. D genes are given only for firm matches. Size values are once, few and many counts, or a class for expanded clones, and some rows have none.

-	TRBV25-1	16	TRBJ1-6	TRBD1	CASSELGQGARSPLHF	TGTGCCAGCAGTGAATTAGGCCAGGGGGCAAGGTCACCCCTCCACTTT
-	TRBV7-9	16	TRBJ2-1	TRBD2	CASSPSGGLTYNEQFF	TGTGCCAGCAGCCCTAGCGGGGGGCTAACCTACAATGAGCAGTTCTTC
-	TRBV6-5	16	TRBJ1-6	TRBD1	CASSYSTGGYNSPLHF	TGTGCCAGCAGTTACTCTACAGGGGGCTATAATTCACCCCTCCACTTT
-	TRBV3-1/TRBV3-2	16	TRBJ1-1	TRBD1	CASSLSLTGRRLGAFF	TGTGCCAGCAGCCTCTCCTTGACAGGGAGGCGTTTGGGAGCTTTCTTT
-	TRBV5-6	15	TRBJ1-3	-	CASSLWGLYGNTIYF	TGTGCCAGCAGCTTGTGGGGGCTTTACGGAAACACCATATATTTT
-	TRBV7-2	14	TRBJ1-2	-	CASSFSAEQYGYTF	TGTGCCAGCAGCTTCTCGGCAGAACAGTATGGCTACACCTTC
-	TRBV7-9	17	TRBJ2-1	TRBD1	CASSLAGTGGYSNEQFF	TGTGCCAGCAGCTTAGCAGGGACAGGAGGGTACAGCAATGAGCAGTTCTTC
-	TRBV5-1	14	TRBJ1-1	-	CASSFAGSNTEAFF	TGCGCCAGCAGCTTCGCGGGCTCGAACACTGAAGCTTTCTTT
-	TRBV9	14	TRBJ2-7	TRBD2	CASSPGGVSYEQYF	TGTGCCAGCAGCCCCGGGGGGGTCTCCTACGAGCAGTACTTC
-	TRBV7-2	14	TRBJ1-2	TRBD1	CASSKQGMEYGYTF	TGTGCCAGCAGCAAACAGGGGATGGAGTATGGCTACACCTTC
-	TRBV18	14	TRBJ1-4	TRBD1	CASSRGTVNEKLFF	TGTGCCAGCTCACGCGGGACAGTAAATGAAAAACTGTTTTTT
-	TRBV11-1	14	TRBJ2-7	-	CASSLAQGSYEQYF	TGTGCCAGCAGCTTGGCTCAGGGGAGCTACGAGCAGTACTTC
-	TRBV6-5	13	TRBJ1-4	-	CASRPGMGEKLFF	TGTGCCAGCAGACCAGGGATGGGTGAAAAACTGTTTTTT
-	TRBV5-3	12	TRBJ2-1	-	CARSFLDNEQFF	TGTGCCAGAAGCTTCTTAGACAATGAGCAGTTCTTC
-	TRBV5-5	12	TRBJ2-1	-	CASSRVIDEQFF	TGTGCGAGCTCCAGGGTCATTGATGAGCAGTTCTTC
-	TRBV12-5	14	TRBJ1-5	TRBD1	CASGQQGFGQPQHF	TGTGCTAGTGGTCAACAGGGGTTCGGCCAGCCCCAGCATTTT
-	TRBV5-4	16	TRBJ1-2	TRBD1	CASSEGQGTRGYGYTF	TGTGCCAGCAGCGAGGGACAGGGGACAAGGGGCTATGGCTACACCTTC
-	TRBV7-2	15	TRBJ2-3	TRBD2	CASSPGLAGEDTQYF	TGTGCCAGCAGCCCCGGACTAGCGGGGGAGGATACGCAGTATTTT
-	TRBV11-2	17	TRBJ1-2	TRBD1	CASSLDWDRGTNYGYTF	TGTGCCAGCAGCTTAGATTGGGACAGGGGGACCAACTATGGCTACACCTTC
-	TRBV5-4	18	TRBJ2-3	TRBD2	CASSAEPSGGAVADTQYF	TGTGCCAGCAGCGCCGAGCCCAGCGGGGGGGCGGTGGCAGATACGCAGTATTTT
once	TRBV19	18	TRBJ2-5	TRBD1	CASSRLHSGQGGQETQYF	TGTGCCAGTAGTAGACTACACTCAGGACAGGGCGGGCAAGAGACCCAGTACTTC
once	TRBV10-1	13	TRBJ1-1	-	CASRQAGNTEAFF	TGCGCCTCACGACAGGCAGGGAACACTGAAGCTTTCTTT
-	TRBV5-4	15	TRBJ1-5	-	CAYSNPGQWIQPQHF	TGTGCCTACTCCAATCCAGGGCAATGGATTCAGCCCCAGCATTTT
-	TRBV6-5	15	TRBJ2-1	TRBD1	CASSPPGTVYNEQFF	TGTGCCAGCAGTCCTCCCGGGACAGTCTACAATGAGCAGTTCTTC
-	TRBV4-1	16	TRBJ1-1	TRBD1	CASSQGTANMNTEAFF	TGCGCCAGCAGCCAGGGGACAGCAAATATGAACACTGAAGCTTTCTTT
-	TRBV29-1	12	TRBJ1-1	-	CSVRGPNTEAFF	TGCAGCGTTAGAGGGCCCAACACTGAAGCTTTCTTT
-	TRBV5-6	18	TRBJ2-1	TRBD1	CASSLVGWGTGTYNEQFF	TGTGCCAGCAGCTTAGTGGGGTGGGGGACAGGGACCTACAATGAGCAGTTCTTC
-	TRBV7-9	14	TRBJ1-5	-	CASSRGQSNQPQHF	TGTGCCAGCAGCCGAGGACAAAGCAATCAGCCCCAGCATTTT
-	TRBV2	14	TRBJ2-5	TRBD1	CASSRDRDQETQYF	TGTGCCAGCAGTCGGGACAGGGACCAGGAGACCCAGTACTTC